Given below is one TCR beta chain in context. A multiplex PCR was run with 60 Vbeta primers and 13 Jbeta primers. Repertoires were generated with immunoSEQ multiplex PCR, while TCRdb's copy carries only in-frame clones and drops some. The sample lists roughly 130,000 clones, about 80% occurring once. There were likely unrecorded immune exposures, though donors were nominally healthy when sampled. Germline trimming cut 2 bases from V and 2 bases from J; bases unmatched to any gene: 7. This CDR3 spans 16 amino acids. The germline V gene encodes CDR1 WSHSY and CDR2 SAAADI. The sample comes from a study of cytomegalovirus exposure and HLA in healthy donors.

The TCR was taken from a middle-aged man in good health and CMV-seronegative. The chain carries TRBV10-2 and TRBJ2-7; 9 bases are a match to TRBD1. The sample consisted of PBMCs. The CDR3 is CASSEGRDRGTYEQYF. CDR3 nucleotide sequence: TGCGCCAGCAGTGAGGGCCGCGACAGGGGGACCTACGAGCAGTACTTC.